This is a list of T cell receptor beta chains from one sample in a study of control samples from healthy donors and cancer patients. The method was immunoSEQ multiplex PCR; TCRdb's version includes in-frame clones alone and lacks a portion of them. The repertoire includes some 95,000 clones, 70% to 90% of them detected once, and about 14% sits in the top ten. Material: blood. These receptors were taken from a man aged 25-40 years in good health. Each CDR3 is given with its conserved first and last residue. A D gene is named only where the DNA matches it firmly. Clone size appears in some rows only: once, few, many, or a class for an expanded clone.

D gene: -
J gene: TRBJ1-1
V gene: TRBV12-3/TRBV12-4
clone size: -
CDR3 DNA: TGTGCCAGCAGTTTAGGGGTTGAAGCTTTCTTT
CDR3 protein: CASSLGVEAFF

D gene: TRBD2
J gene: TRBJ2-3
V gene: TRBV10-1
clone size: -
CDR3 DNA: TGCGCCAGCAGTGATAGCGGGAGCACAGATACGCAGTATTTT
CDR3 protein: CASSDSGSTDTQYF

D gene: -
J gene: TRBJ2-1
V gene: TRBV6-5
clone size: -
CDR3 DNA: TGTGCCAGCAGTTTAAATGAGGGTTCCTACAATGAGCAGTTCTTC
CDR3 protein: CASSLNEGSYNEQFF

D gene: TRBD1
J gene: TRBJ1-2
V gene: TRBV10-3
clone size: once
CDR3 DNA: TGTGCCATCAGTGAGGGACAGGGTATCGATGGCTACACCTTC
CDR3 protein: CAISEGQGIDGYTF

D gene: -
J gene: TRBJ1-2
V gene: TRBV19
clone size: -
CDR3 DNA: TGTGCCAGTAAGGGCAACAACAACTATGGCTACACCTTC
CDR3 protein: CASKGNNNYGYTF

D gene: -
J gene: TRBJ1-1
V gene: TRBV3-1/TRBV3-2
clone size: -
CDR3 DNA: TGTGCCAGCAGCAAATACCAAAGCATTGAAGCTTTCTTT
CDR3 protein: CASSKYQSIEAFF

D gene: TRBD1
J gene: TRBJ2-6
V gene: TRBV4-2
clone size: -
CDR3 DNA: TGTGCCAGCAGCCATGCACCGGGACAGGGGTTTTACTCTGGGGCCAACGTCCTGACTTTC
CDR3 protein: CASSHAPGQGFYSGANVLTF

D gene: -
J gene: TRBJ2-3
V gene: TRBV9
clone size: once
CDR3 DNA: TGTGCCAGCAGCGTAGGGGATACGCAGTATTTT
CDR3 protein: CASSVGDTQYF

D gene: TRBD2
J gene: TRBJ2-1
V gene: TRBV15
clone size: -
CDR3 DNA: TGTGCCACCAGCAGGGGGAGGGCCTCGGGGAATGAGCAGTTCTTC
CDR3 protein: CATSRGRASGNEQFF

D gene: -
J gene: TRBJ2-1
V gene: TRBV5-1
clone size: once
CDR3 DNA: TGCGCCAGCCGAGACGGGAGCTCCTACAATGAGCAGTTCTTC
CDR3 protein: CASRDGSSYNEQFF

D gene: TRBD1
J gene: TRBJ1-5
V gene: TRBV10-2
clone size: -
CDR3 DNA: TGCGCCAGCAGTGAGTCGGGACAGGGGGCGAGACAGCCCCAGCATTTT
CDR3 protein: CASSESGQGARQPQHF

D gene: TRBD1
J gene: TRBJ1-2
V gene: TRBV5-4
clone size: -
CDR3 DNA: TGTGCCAGCAGCGCGGACAGGGGAAAGAACTATGGCTACACCTTC
CDR3 protein: CASSADRGKNYGYTF

D gene: -
J gene: TRBJ1-5
V gene: TRBV19
clone size: few
CDR3 DNA: TGTGCCAGTAGTATAGTGGGGAACAGGGAAGGTCAGCCCCAGCATTTT
CDR3 protein: CASSIVGNREGQPQHF

D gene: TRBD2
J gene: TRBJ2-1
V gene: TRBV27
clone size: -
CDR3 DNA: TGTGCCAGCAGTTTATATCGCGGGAGGGGGGTCAATGAGCAGTTCTTC
CDR3 protein: CASSLYRGRGVNEQFF

D gene: -
J gene: TRBJ2-7
V gene: TRBV24-1
clone size: -
CDR3 DNA: TGTGCCACCAGTGAGACCACGACAGCGGCGACCTACGAGCAGTACTTC
CDR3 protein: CATSETTTAATYEQYF

D gene: TRBD1
J gene: TRBJ2-3
V gene: TRBV13
clone size: -
CDR3 DNA: TGTGCCAGCAGCTCCTCAGGGACAGGGTCAGATACGCAGTATTTT
CDR3 protein: CASSSSGTGSDTQYF

D gene: -
J gene: TRBJ2-7
V gene: TRBV7-2
clone size: -
CDR3 DNA: TGTGCCAGCAGCAAAGTTGGCGGGGTGTCGTACGAGCAGTACTTC
CDR3 protein: CASSKVGGVSYEQYF

D gene: -
J gene: TRBJ2-3
V gene: TRBV6-1
clone size: -
CDR3 DNA: TGTGCCAGCAGTGACGGCGGACTCACAGATACGCAGTATTTT
CDR3 protein: CASSDGGLTDTQYF

D gene: -
J gene: TRBJ2-7
V gene: TRBV24-1
clone size: -
CDR3 DNA: TGTGCCACCAGTAGCGGCTCCTACGAGCAGTACTTC
CDR3 protein: CATSSGSYEQYF

D gene: -
J gene: TRBJ2-1
V gene: TRBV18
clone size: -
CDR3 DNA: TGTGCCAGCTCACCAATCTTTATTGGAGAGGGGTTCTTC
CDR3 protein: CASSPIFIGEGFF

D gene: TRBD2
J gene: TRBJ2-5
V gene: TRBV7-9
clone size: once
CDR3 DNA: TGTGCCAGCTACCCGAATGAGCTAGCGGGAAAAGAGACCCAGTACTTC
CDR3 protein: CASYPNELAGKETQYF

D gene: -
J gene: TRBJ2-2
V gene: TRBV5-1
clone size: -
CDR3 DNA: TGCGCCAGCAGCTTCCTGGGGGGACACACCGGGGAGCTGTTTTTT
CDR3 protein: CASSFLGGHTGELFF

D gene: -
J gene: TRBJ2-3
V gene: TRBV7-3
clone size: -
CDR3 DNA: TGTGCCAGCACCTCGACCCCAGCGGATACGCAGTATTTT
CDR3 protein: CASTSTPADTQYF

D gene: -
J gene: TRBJ2-6
V gene: TRBV10-1
clone size: -
CDR3 DNA: TGCGCCAGCAGTGATTATCCCCGAGGTCTCTCTGGGGCCAACGTCCTGACTTTC
CDR3 protein: CASSDYPRGLSGANVLTF

D gene: -
J gene: TRBJ2-7
V gene: TRBV20-1
clone size: -
CDR3 DNA: TGCAGTGCTAGAGATGGGGCGGAGCAGTACTTC
CDR3 protein: CSARDGAEQYF